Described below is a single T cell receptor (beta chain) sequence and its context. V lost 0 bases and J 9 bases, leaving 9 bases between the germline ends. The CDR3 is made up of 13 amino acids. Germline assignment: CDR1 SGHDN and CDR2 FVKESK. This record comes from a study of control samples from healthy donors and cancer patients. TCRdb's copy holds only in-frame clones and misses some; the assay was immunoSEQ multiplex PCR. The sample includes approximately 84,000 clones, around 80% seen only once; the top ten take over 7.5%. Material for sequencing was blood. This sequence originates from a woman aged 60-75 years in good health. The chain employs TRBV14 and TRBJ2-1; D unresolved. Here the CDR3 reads CASSQDASGEQFF. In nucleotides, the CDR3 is TGTGCCAGCAGCCAAGATGCCTCCGGTGAGCAGTTCTTC.